This T cell receptor (beta chain) was identified in a study of T-cell memory formation after mild COVID-19. Looking at the study overall: TCR clusters mostly belonged to single donors. Whole-study results and caveats: Some clones that responded turned up in pre-infection memory, which suggests that cross-reactive memory joined in. The study found balanced CD4/CD8 in clones contracting day 15 to 85 and a CD4+ lean in later expanders. Contracting CD8+ clones were enriched in EMRA, CD4+ mainly in CM and EM.

For this clonotype: The antigen is undetermined.

Each CDR3 protein gets one entry after TCRdb re-called the 5' RACE reads with MiXCR. The data show roughly 620,000 distinct CDR3 sequences, more than 15% seen once. Sequencing was done on a sample of PBMCs or a T cell subset sorted from them (not recorded which). The TCR comes from an adult woman who had mild COVID-19 (a few samples of this study predate the infection). Cell type and time point are not known.

The CDR3 spells CASSPGPQGNQHF. The DNA for the CDR3 is TGTGCCAGCTCGCCAGGCCCGCAGGGAAATCAGCATTTT. This rearrangement joins TRBV18 to TRBJ1-5, with D tentatively TRBD1 (5 bases). This CDR3 contains 13 residues. The germline gives CDR1 KGHSH, CDR2 LQKENI. V was cut by 6 bases and J by 13 bases, with 19 bases left in between.